A selection of T cell receptor beta chains follows, all from one sample in a study of sequential checkpoint blockade in melanoma. TCRdb's table, derived via immunoSEQ multiplex PCR, lists solely in-frame clones and lacks some. This sample has about 40,000 clones, with roughly 89% found just once. The input for sequencing was CD8+ T cells sorted from blood (inferred from file names), taken from a patient given nivolumab and ipilimumab in sequence. Receptor source: a human donor with melanoma. Each CDR3 is given with its conserved first and last residue. The order of the fields is clone size, D gene, J gene, V gene, CDR3 DNA, CDR3 protein. A D gene is named only where the DNA matches it firmly. Clone size is shown for a subset of rows, as once, few, many or a class of expanded clone.

size: once; D: .; J: TRBJ2-2; V: TRBV6-1; DNA: TGTGCCAGCAGTGACCCCGTAATCACCGGGGAGCTGTTTTTT; CDR3: CASSDPVITGELFF
size: .; D: TRBD1; J: TRBJ2-7; V: TRBV13; DNA: TGTGCCAGCAGCCCCGGGGACAGGGGTCCCTACGAGCAGTACTTC; CDR3: CASSPGDRGPYEQYF
size: .; D: .; J: TRBJ1-2; V: TRBV5-6; DNA: TGTGCCAGCAGCTTCTGGCCTCCAGTGTTCTACACCTTC; CDR3: CASSFWPPVFYTF
size: .; D: .; J: TRBJ2-7; V: TRBV5-1; DNA: TGCGCCAGCAGCGGGGACTTTCTGTCAGGGCTCTACGAGCAGTACTTC; CDR3: CASSGDFLSGLYEQYF
size: .; D: TRBD1; J: TRBJ1-1; V: TRBV5-1; DNA: TGCGCCAGCATTCCGCCAGGGGGCACTGAAGCTTTCTTT; CDR3: CASIPPGGTEAFF
size: .; D: TRBD1; J: TRBJ2-6; V: TRBV28; DNA: TGTGCCAGCAGTGCCGGGACAGGACCGTCTGGGGCCAACGTCCTGACTTTC; CDR3: CASSAGTGPSGANVLTF
size: .; D: .; J: TRBJ2-3; V: TRBV7-3; DNA: TGTGCCAGCAGCCGCCTCGGCGGAACAGATACGCAGTATTTT; CDR3: CASSRLGGTDTQYF
size: .; D: .; J: TRBJ2-2; V: TRBV4-1; DNA: TGCGCCAGCAGCCCCCCGGGACTCCCGAACACCGGGGAGCTGTTTTTT; CDR3: CASSPPGLPNTGELFF
size: .; D: TRBD2; J: TRBJ2-1; V: TRBV7-3; DNA: TGTGCCAGCAGCTTAACCGGACTAGCGGAAAACAATGAGCAGTTCTTC; CDR3: CASSLTGLAENNEQFF
size: .; D: TRBD1; J: TRBJ2-7; V: TRBV27; DNA: TGTGCCAGCAGTGCCCGGGACAGGGGCAACTACGAGCAGTACTTC; CDR3: CASSARDRGNYEQYF
size: .; D: .; J: TRBJ2-3; V: TRBV18; DNA: TGTGCCAGCTCACCACCCTCGGCAGGAGGACGCACAGATACGCAGTATTTT; CDR3: CASSPPSAGGRTDTQYF
size: .; D: .; J: TRBJ1-5; V: TRBV7-2; DNA: TGTGCCAGCAGCCTCGACAGTTTTCTGAGTCAGCCCCAGCATTTT; CDR3: CASSLDSFLSQPQHF
size: .; D: TRBD2; J: TRBJ2-1; V: TRBV10-3; DNA: TGTGCCTCGGGCCCGTGGACTAGTTACAATGAGCAGTTCTTC; CDR3: CASGPWTSYNEQFF
size: .; D: TRBD1; J: TRBJ2-5; V: TRBV6-6; DNA: TGTGCCAGCAGTGAGACAGGGTACCAAGAGACCCAGTACTTC; CDR3: CASSETGYQETQYF
size: .; D: .; J: TRBJ1-2; V: TRBV30; DNA: TGTGCCTGGAGTAAGGGGGACGGCAATGGCTACACCTTC; CDR3: CAWSKGDGNGYTF
size: .; D: TRBD2; J: TRBJ2-1; V: TRBV11-2; DNA: TGTGCCAGCAGCTTAGCCGGGACTAGGGGGAACAATGAGCAGTTCTTC; CDR3: CASSLAGTRGNNEQFF
size: .; D: TRBD2; J: TRBJ2-1; V: TRBV4-2; DNA: TGTGCCAGCAGCCTTAGCGGGAGCCCCAATGAGCAGTTCTTC; CDR3: CASSLSGSPNEQFF
size: .; D: .; J: TRBJ1-5; V: TRBV5-6; DNA: TGTGCCAGCAGCTTCACCGGGGGTAGCAATCAGCCCCAGCATTTT; CDR3: CASSFTGGSNQPQHF
size: .; D: .; J: TRBJ2-1; V: TRBV5-1; DNA: TGCGCCAGCAGCTTGGGGGGGCCTTACAATGAGCAGTTCTTC; CDR3: CASSLGGPYNEQFF
size: .; D: TRBD1; J: TRBJ2-7; V: TRBV27; DNA: TGTGCCAGCATTTTGACAGGGGGATCCTCCTACGAGCAGTACTTC; CDR3: CASILTGGSSYEQYF
size: .; D: TRBD1; J: TRBJ2-7; V: TRBV18; DNA: TGTGCCAGCTCACCAAGGACAGGGTATTACGAGCAGTACTTC; CDR3: CASSPRTGYYEQYF
size: .; D: TRBD1; J: TRBJ2-3; V: TRBV9; DNA: TGTGCCAGCAGCGCTCCGGGACAGGGGCCAGATACGCAGTATTTT; CDR3: CASSAPGQGPDTQYF
size: .; D: TRBD2; J: TRBJ2-7; V: TRBV7-3; DNA: TGTGCCAGCAGCTTTAGCGGGGGTTCCTACGAGCAGTACTTC; CDR3: CASSFSGGSYEQYF
size: .; D: .; J: TRBJ2-7; V: TRBV27; DNA: TGTGCCAGCAGCTCAACACTGGCAGGGCTGACGTACGAGCAGTACTTC; CDR3: CASSSTLAGLTYEQYF
size: once; D: .; J: TRBJ2-1; V: TRBV9; DNA: TGTGCCAGCAGCAGTAGCGATGGTTTACCCTACAATGAGCAGTTCTTC; CDR3: CASSSSDGLPYNEQFF
size: once; D: .; J: TRBJ1-1; V: TRBV9; DNA: TGTGCCAGCAGCGACAGGGTAAACACTGAAGCTTTCTTT; CDR3: CASSDRVNTEAFF
size: .; D: .; J: TRBJ1-1; V: TRBV28; DNA: TGTGCCAGCCGACCAGGGAACACTGAAGCTTTCTTT; CDR3: CASRPGNTEAFF
size: .; D: .; J: TRBJ1-5; V: TRBV9; DNA: TGTGCCAGCGGACTAGGGGTGGGGGGCAATCAGCCCCAGCATTTT; CDR3: CASGLGVGGNQPQHF
size: .; D: TRBD1; J: TRBJ1-1; V: TRBV28; DNA: TGTGCCAGCAGTATCAGGGGGCCTTACACTGAAGCTTTCTTT; CDR3: CASSIRGPYTEAFF
size: few; D: .; J: TRBJ2-7; V: TRBV7-9; DNA: TGTGCCAGCAGCCCCCCCGGTGCCTACGAGCAGTACTTC; CDR3: CASSPPGAYEQYF
size: .; D: .; J: TRBJ1-5; V: TRBV27; DNA: TGTGCCAGCAGCCTCTGGGGAGGGGGAAGCAATCAGCCCCAGCATTTT; CDR3: CASSLWGGGSNQPQHF
size: few; D: TRBD1; J: TRBJ1-3; V: TRBV7-9; DNA: TGTGCCAGCAGCTTAGTGAGGGACAGGGGAAACACCATATATTTT; CDR3: CASSLVRDRGNTIYF
size: .; D: TRBD2; J: TRBJ2-7; V: TRBV27; DNA: TGTGCCAGCAGTCCAGCGGGAGGGCCGTACGAGCAGTACTTC; CDR3: CASSPAGGPYEQYF
size: .; D: .; J: TRBJ1-2; V: TRBV27; DNA: TGTGCCAGCAGCCCCTTCCCCGACACCTTC; CDR3: CASSPFPDTF
size: .; D: TRBD1; J: TRBJ2-7; V: TRBV28; DNA: TGTGCCAGCAGTACCCGGACAGGGGGCGTTGACGAGCAGTACTTC; CDR3: CASSTRTGGVDEQYF
size: .; D: .; J: TRBJ2-6; V: TRBV11-2; DNA: TGTGCCAGCAGTCCCGGGCGGTCGGGGAGTGGGGCCAACGTCCTGACTTTC; CDR3: CASSPGRSGSGANVLTF
size: .; D: TRBD2; J: TRBJ2-1; V: TRBV4-3; DNA: TGCGCCAGCAGCCAAGGAAACCTACTGACTAGCGGACATGAGCAGTTCTTC; CDR3: CASSQGNLLTSGHEQFF
size: .; D: .; J: TRBJ1-1; V: TRBV13; DNA: TGTGCCAGCAGCCCGGGGGGGAGGATGAACACTGAAGCTTTCTTT; CDR3: CASSPGGRMNTEAFF
size: .; D: TRBD2; J: TRBJ2-2; V: TRBV9; DNA: TGTGCCAGCAGCCTACGACTAGCGGGAGCTACCGGGGAGCTGTTTTTT; CDR3: CASSLRLAGATGELFF
size: .; D: TRBD1; J: TRBJ2-7; V: TRBV7-9; DNA: TGTGCCAGCAGCCCTACTGTAGGGGACAGGGGATTCCTGGAGCAGTACTTC; CDR3: CASSPTVGDRGFLEQYF
size: few; D: .; J: TRBJ1-5; V: TRBV2; DNA: TGTGCCAGCAGTGACGGGAGGGGACTTGAACAGCCCCAGCATTTT; CDR3: CASSDGRGLEQPQHF